A selection of T cell receptor beta chains follows, all from one sample in a study of OX40 agonist ivuxolimab in advanced cancers. The table came from immunoSEQ multiplex PCR; TCRdb's copy has only in-frame clones and leaves some out. In the table there are 49,000 or so clones, about 88% of which are singletons. The sample here was CD4+ or CD8+ T cells sorted from blood, taken in a trial of the OX40 agonist ivuxolimab. The origin of the receptors is an adult with an advanced solid tumor such as melanoma, head and neck, liver or kidney cancer. Each CDR3 is given with its conserved first and last residue. The order of the fields is V gene, J gene, CDR3 protein.

v_call: TRBV6-5
j_call: TRBJ2-3
cdr3_aa: CATGLYTDTQYF

v_call: TRBV28
j_call: TRBJ2-1
cdr3_aa: CASSLGVNEQFF

v_call: TRBV28
j_call: TRBJ1-5
cdr3_aa: CASRTSNQPQHF

v_call: TRBV6-5
j_call: TRBJ2-3
cdr3_aa: CASSYASGGTDTQYF

v_call: TRBV9
j_call: TRBJ1-2
cdr3_aa: CASSGMGQTWTF

v_call: TRBV4-1
j_call: TRBJ2-7
cdr3_aa: CASSQVGSGGGSEQYF

v_call: TRBV7-8
j_call: TRBJ2-3
cdr3_aa: CASSSPRGASRTDTQYF

v_call: TRBV7-8
j_call: TRBJ1-1
cdr3_aa: CASSLGDSRNTEAFF

v_call: TRBV6-6
j_call: TRBJ2-1
cdr3_aa: CASSYTGTGRNEQFF

v_call: TRBV6-6
j_call: TRBJ2-1
cdr3_aa: CASTHVGLAFYNEQFF

v_call: TRBV19
j_call: TRBJ1-5
cdr3_aa: CASSGAGDNQPQHF

v_call: TRBV7-8
j_call: TRBJ1-2
cdr3_aa: CASSLDGRDYGYTF

v_call: TRBV6-4
j_call: TRBJ2-1
cdr3_aa: CASSPGLGGGNEQFF

v_call: TRBV5-1
j_call: TRBJ2-3
cdr3_aa: CASSPGQSSTDTQYF

v_call: TRBV19
j_call: TRBJ1-1
cdr3_aa: CASSYRTEAFF

v_call: TRBV5-1
j_call: TRBJ2-2
cdr3_aa: CASSAGGTTNTGELFF

v_call: TRBV21-1
j_call: TRBJ1-2
cdr3_aa: CASSKAWKGYTF

v_call: TRBV29-1
j_call: TRBJ2-2
cdr3_aa: CSVGTSGRAAGELFF

v_call: TRBV7-9
j_call: TRBJ2-5
cdr3_aa: CASSLGGALTFQETQYF

v_call: TRBV6-5
j_call: TRBJ2-5
cdr3_aa: CASRRGSSGQETQYF

v_call: TRBV28
j_call: TRBJ2-5
cdr3_aa: CASSFVGGLQETQYF

v_call: TRBV4-1
j_call: TRBJ2-7
cdr3_aa: CASSQVGSGGGSEQYF

v_call: TRBV11-3
j_call: TRBJ1-1
cdr3_aa: CASSQAVVTEAFF

v_call: TRBV19
j_call: TRBJ1-5
cdr3_aa: CASGGQGGGQPQHF

v_call: TRBV4-1
j_call: TRBJ2-3
cdr3_aa: CASSLGYLAGETDTQYF

v_call: TRBV4-3
j_call: -
cdr3_aa: CASSLGAPHEQYF

v_call: TRBV29-1
j_call: TRBJ1-1
cdr3_aa: CSVDIWDTEAFF

v_call: TRBV7-9
j_call: TRBJ1-2
cdr3_aa: CASTEQVSYYGYTF

v_call: TRBV5-1
j_call: TRBJ2-3
cdr3_aa: CASSVSTDTQYF

v_call: TRBV9
j_call: TRBJ2-3
cdr3_aa: CASSESGSGGTDTQYF